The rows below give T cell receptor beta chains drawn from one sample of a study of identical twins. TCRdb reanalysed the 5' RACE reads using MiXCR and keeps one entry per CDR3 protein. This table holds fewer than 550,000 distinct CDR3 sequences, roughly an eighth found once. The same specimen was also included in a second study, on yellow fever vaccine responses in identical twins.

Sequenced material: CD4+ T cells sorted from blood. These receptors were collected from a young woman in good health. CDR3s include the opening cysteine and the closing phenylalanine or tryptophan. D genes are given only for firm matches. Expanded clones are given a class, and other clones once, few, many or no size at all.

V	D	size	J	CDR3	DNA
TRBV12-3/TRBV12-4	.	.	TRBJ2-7	CASSLVGAGVYEQYF	TGTGCCAGCAGTTTAGTGGGGGCGGGGGTCTACGAGCAGTACTTC
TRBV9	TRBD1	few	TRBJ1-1	CASSKGTVTTEAFF	TGTGCCAGCAGCAAGGGGACAGTGACCACTGAAGCTTTCTTT
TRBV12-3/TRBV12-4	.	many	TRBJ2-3	CASSFSISGSTDTQYF	TGTGCCAGCAGTTTCTCGATCAGCGGGAGCACAGATACGCAGTATTTT
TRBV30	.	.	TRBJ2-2	CAWSVRAATPGELFF	TGTGCCTGGAGTGTACGAGCAGCCACACCCGGGGAGCTGTTTTTT
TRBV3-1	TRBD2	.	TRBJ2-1	CASSLTGLAGGPLEQFF	TGTGCCAGCAGCCTAACGGGACTAGCGGGGGGGCCCCTTGAGCAGTTCTTC
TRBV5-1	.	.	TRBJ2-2	CASSLVTTGELFF	TGCGCCAGCAGCTTGGTAACCACCGGGGAGCTGTTTTTT
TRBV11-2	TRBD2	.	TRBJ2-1	CASSPGLVMVSGEQFF	TGTGCCAGCAGCCCAGGACTAGTAATGGTCTCGGGTGAGCAGTTCTTC
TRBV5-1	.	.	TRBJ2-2	CASSLEGGRTGELFF	TGCGCCAGCAGCTTGGAGGGGGGGCGAACCGGGGAGCTGTTTTTT
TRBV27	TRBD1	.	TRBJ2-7	CASSLGARGYEQYF	TGTGCCAGCAGTTTAGGGGCCAGGGGGTACGAGCAGTACTTC
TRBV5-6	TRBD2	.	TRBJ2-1	CASSPLGLAGEQLSMRQFF	TGTGCCAGCAGCCCTTTAGGACTAGCGGGGGAACAATTATCAATGAGGCAGTTCTTC
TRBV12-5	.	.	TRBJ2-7	CASQASTHEQYF	TGTGCTAGTCAGGCTAGCACCCACGAGCAGTACTTC
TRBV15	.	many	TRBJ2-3	CATSRGQLFGTDTQYF	TGTGCCACCAGCAGAGGACAGCTCTTTGGCACAGATACGCAGTATTTT
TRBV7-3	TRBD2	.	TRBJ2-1	CASSLSGTSGEQFF	TGTGCCAGCAGCTTAAGTGGGACTAGCGGCGAGCAGTTCTTC
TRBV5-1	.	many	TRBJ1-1	CASSFPGMNTEAFF	TGCGCCAGCAGCTTCCCGGGCATGAACACTGAAGCTTTCTTT
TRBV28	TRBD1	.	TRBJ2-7	CASKRTGSYEQYF	TGTGCCAGCAAAAGGACAGGGAGTTACGAGCAGTACTTC
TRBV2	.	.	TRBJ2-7	CASSDSSDGADHYEQYF	TGTGCCAGCAGTGATTCTTCGGACGGGGCAGACCACTACGAGCAGTACTTC
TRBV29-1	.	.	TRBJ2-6	CSVGQTGANVLTF	TGCAGCGTTGGTCAGACTGGGGCCAACGTCCTGACTTTC
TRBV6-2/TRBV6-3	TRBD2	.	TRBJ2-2	CASSKTSGKGELFF	TGTGCCAGCAGTAAGACTAGCGGGAAAGGAGAGCTGTTTTTT
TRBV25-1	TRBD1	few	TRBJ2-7	CASGQTGAYEQYF	TGTGCCAGCGGTCAGACAGGGGCCTACGAGCAGTACTTC
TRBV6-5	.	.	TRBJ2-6	CASSYSGVTGANVLTF	TGTGCCAGCAGTTACTCGGGTGTGACTGGGGCCAACGTCCTGACTTTC
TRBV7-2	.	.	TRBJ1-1	CASSLAYRVLTEAFF	TGTGCCAGCAGCTTAGCCTACAGGGTCCTCACTGAAGCTTTCTTT
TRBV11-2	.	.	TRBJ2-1	CASSLRFSGHKANNEQFF	TGTGCCAGCAGCTTACGGTTTTCGGGACACAAAGCAAACAATGAGCAGTTCTTC
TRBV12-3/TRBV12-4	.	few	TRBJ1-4	CASSFSVGEKLFF	TGTGCCAGCAGTTTTAGTGTAGGGGAAAAACTGTTTTTT
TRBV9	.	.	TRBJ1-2	CASSVAFGYGYTF	TGTGCCAGCAGCGTAGCTTTTGGATATGGCTACACCTTC
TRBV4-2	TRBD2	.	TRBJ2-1	CASSQDPGLAAAGEQFF	TGTGCCAGCAGCCAAGATCCGGGACTAGCGGCCGCGGGTGAGCAGTTCTTC
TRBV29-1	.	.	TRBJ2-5	CSVVWVLQETQYF	TGCAGCGTTGTATGGGTTTTGCAAGAGACCCAGTACTTC
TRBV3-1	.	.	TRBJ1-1	CASSRHATKMNTEAFF	TGTGCCAGCAGCCGACATGCGACAAAGATGAACACTGAAGCTTTCTTT
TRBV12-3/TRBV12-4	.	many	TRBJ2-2	CASSWGTGELFF	TGTGCCAGCAGTTGGGGGACCGGGGAGCTGTTTTTT
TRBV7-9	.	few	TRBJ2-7	CASSLDPGTYEQYF	TGTGCCAGCAGCTTAGACCCTGGGACCTACGAGCAGTACTTC
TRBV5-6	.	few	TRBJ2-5	CASSLRGVETQYF	TGTGCCAGCAGCCTGAGGGGGGTTGAGACCCAGTACTTC
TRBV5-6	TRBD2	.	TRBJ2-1	CASRLWLAGGLSYNEQFF	TGTGCCAGCAGGCTGTGGCTAGCGGGAGGACTCTCCTACAATGAGCAGTTCTTC
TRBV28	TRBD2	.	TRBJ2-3	CASSTPRSWLAGSSTDTQYF	TGTGCCAGCAGTACTCCGAGGAGTTGGCTAGCGGGTTCTAGCACAGATACGCAGTATTTT
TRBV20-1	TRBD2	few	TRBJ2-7	CSAVREGVTYEQYF	TGCAGTGCTGTGAGGGAGGGCGTAACCTACGAGCAGTACTTC
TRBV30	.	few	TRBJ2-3	CAWSVRTDTQYF	TGTGCCTGGAGTGTACGCACAGATACGCAGTATTTT
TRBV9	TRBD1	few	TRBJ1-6	CASSYSGTGPSPLHF	TGTGCCAGCAGCTACTCCGGGACAGGACCCTCACCCCTCCACTTT
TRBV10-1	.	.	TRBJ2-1	CASSEAGRHEQFF	TGCGCCAGCAGTGAGGCGGGGAGGCATGAGCAGTTCTTC
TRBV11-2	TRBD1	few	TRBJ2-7	CASSPGQATYEQYF	TGTGCCAGCAGCCCCGGACAGGCGACCTACGAGCAGTACTTC
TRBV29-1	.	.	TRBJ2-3	CSVAGIDTQYF	TGCAGCGTTGCGGGCATAGATACGCAGTATTTT
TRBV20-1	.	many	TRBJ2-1	CSAREAVYEQFF	TGCAGTGCTAGGGAAGCCGTCTATGAGCAGTTCTTC
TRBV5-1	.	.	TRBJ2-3	CASRAGTSTDTQYF	TGCGCCAGCAGGGCCGGGACAAGCACAGATACGCAGTATTTT
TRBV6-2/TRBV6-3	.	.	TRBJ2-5	CASRMETQYF	TGTGCCAGCAGAATGGAGACCCAGTACTTC
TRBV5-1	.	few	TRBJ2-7	CASSPVPGEQYF	TGCGCCAGCAGCCCGGTACCGGGCGAGCAGTACTTC
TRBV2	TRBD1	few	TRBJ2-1	CASRGQDTWNEQFF	TGTGCCAGCCGGGGACAGGATACGTGGAATGAGCAGTTCTTC
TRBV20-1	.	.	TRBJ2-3	CSAAHTQYF	TGCAGTGCTGCCCATACGCAGTATTTT
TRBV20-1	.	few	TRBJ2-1	CSAPTPGGLSYNEQFF	TGCAGTGCCCCCACCCCCGGGGGGCTCTCCTACAATGAGCAGTTCTTC
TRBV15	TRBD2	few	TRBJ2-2	CATSREFSRRGTSRNTGELFF	TGTGCCACCAGCAGAGAATTTTCCCGTCGGGGGACTAGCAGAAACACCGGGGAGCTGTTTTTT
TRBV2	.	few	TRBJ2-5	CASSQLHQETQYF	TGTGCCAGCAGTCAACTCCACCAAGAGACCCAGTACTTC
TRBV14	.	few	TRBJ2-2	CASSQDLGLQSTGELFF	TGTGCCAGCAGCCAAGATCTCGGACTCCAGAGCACCGGGGAGCTGTTTTTT
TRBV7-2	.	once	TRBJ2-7	CASSLPSSYEPYF	TGTGCCAGCAGCTTACCAAGCTCCTACGAGCCGTACTTC
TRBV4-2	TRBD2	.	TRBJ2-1	CASSRRGLAGEFSYNEQFF	TGTGCCAGCAGCAGGAGAGGCCTAGCGGGAGAGTTTTCCTACAATGAGCAGTTCTTC
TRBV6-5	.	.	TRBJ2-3	CASSYGVGGAGDTQYF	TGTGCCAGCAGTTACGGGGTGGGGGGGGCCGGAGATACGCAGTATTTT
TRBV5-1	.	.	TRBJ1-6	CASSLDEPGRSPLHF	TGCGCCAGCAGCTTGGACGAACCCGGGAGATCACCCCTCCACTTT
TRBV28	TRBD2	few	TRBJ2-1	CASNQARLAGVQGEQFF	TGTGCCAGCAACCAAGCCAGACTAGCGGGAGTTCAGGGTGAGCAGTTCTTC
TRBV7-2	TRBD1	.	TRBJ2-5	CASSLVRGQGKAQYF	TGTGCCAGCAGCTTAGTGCGCGGACAGGGGAAGGCCCAGTACTTC
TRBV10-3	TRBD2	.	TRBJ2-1	CATNRGTVAGGLGEQFF	TGTGCCACCAACAGGGGTACGGTAGCGGGAGGGCTGGGTGAGCAGTTCTTC
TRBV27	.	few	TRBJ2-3	CASSPVGPYSQYF	TGTGCCAGCAGTCCCGTTGGGCCCTACTCGCAGTATTTT
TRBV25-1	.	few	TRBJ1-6	CASSRESYNSPLHF	TGTGCCAGCAGTCGTGAGTCCTATAATTCACCCCTCCACTTT